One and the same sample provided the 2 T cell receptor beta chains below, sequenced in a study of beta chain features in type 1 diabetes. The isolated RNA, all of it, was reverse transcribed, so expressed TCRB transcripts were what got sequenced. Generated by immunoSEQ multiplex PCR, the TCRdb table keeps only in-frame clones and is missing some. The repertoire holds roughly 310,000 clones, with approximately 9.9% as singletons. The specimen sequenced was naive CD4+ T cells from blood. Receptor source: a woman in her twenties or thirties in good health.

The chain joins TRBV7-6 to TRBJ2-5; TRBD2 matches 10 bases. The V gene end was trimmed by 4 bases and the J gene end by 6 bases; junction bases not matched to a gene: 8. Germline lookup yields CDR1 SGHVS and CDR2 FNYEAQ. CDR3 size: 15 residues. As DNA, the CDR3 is TGTGCCAGCAGCTCGGGACTAGCGTCTGTGAAGACCCAGTACTTC. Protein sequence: CASSSGLASVKTQYF. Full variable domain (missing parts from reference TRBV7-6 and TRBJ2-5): GAGVSQSPRYKVTKRGQDVALRCDPISGHVSLYWYRQALGQGPEFLTYFNYEAQQDKSGLPNDRFSAERPEGSISTLTIQRTEQRDSAMYRCASSSGLASVKTQYFGPGTRLLVL.

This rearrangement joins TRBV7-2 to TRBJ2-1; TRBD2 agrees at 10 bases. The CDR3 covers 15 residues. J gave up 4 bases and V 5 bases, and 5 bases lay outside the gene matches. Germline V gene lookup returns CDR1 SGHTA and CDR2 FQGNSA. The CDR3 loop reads CASSPPSGGYNEQFF. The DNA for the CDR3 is TGTGCCAGCAGCCCCCCTAGCGGGGGATACAATGAGCAGTTCTTC.